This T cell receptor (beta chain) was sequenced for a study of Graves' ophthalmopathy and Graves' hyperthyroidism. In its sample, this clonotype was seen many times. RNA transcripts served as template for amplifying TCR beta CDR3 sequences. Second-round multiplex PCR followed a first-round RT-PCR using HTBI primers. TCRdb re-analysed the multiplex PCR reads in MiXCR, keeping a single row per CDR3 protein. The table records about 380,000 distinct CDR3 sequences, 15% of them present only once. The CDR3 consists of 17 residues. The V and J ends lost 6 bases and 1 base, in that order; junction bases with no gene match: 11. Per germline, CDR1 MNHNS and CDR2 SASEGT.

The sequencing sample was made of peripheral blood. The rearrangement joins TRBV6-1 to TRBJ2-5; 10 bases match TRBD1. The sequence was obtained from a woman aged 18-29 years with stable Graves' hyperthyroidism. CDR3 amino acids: CASRPGQGHRAQETQYF. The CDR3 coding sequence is TGTGCCAGCAGGCCGGGACAGGGGCATAGGGCCCAAGAGACCCAGTACTTC.